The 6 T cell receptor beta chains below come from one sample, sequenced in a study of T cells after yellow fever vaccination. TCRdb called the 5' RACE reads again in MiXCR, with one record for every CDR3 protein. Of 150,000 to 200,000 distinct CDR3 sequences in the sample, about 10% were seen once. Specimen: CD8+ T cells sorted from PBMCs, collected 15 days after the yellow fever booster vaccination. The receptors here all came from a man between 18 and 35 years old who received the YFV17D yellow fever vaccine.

CDR3 coding DNA: TGTGCCAGCAGCCCTCCGGGTAGCCTTGAGCAGTTCTTC. It specifies CASSPPGSLEQFF. The chain recombines TRBV11-2 with TRBJ2-1; no clear D gene. V dropped 5 bases and J dropped 9 bases, with 14 bases sitting between them. CDR3 length: 13 residues. CDR1 SGHAT and CDR2 FQNNGV come from the germline V gene. Filled out from reference TRBV11-2 and TRBJ2-1, the complete variable domain reads EAGVAQSPRYKIIEKRQSVAFWCNPISGHATLYWYQQILGQGPKLLIQFQNNGVVDDSQLPKDRFSAERLKGVDSTLKIQPAKLEDSAVYLCASSPPGSLEQFFGPGTRLTVL.

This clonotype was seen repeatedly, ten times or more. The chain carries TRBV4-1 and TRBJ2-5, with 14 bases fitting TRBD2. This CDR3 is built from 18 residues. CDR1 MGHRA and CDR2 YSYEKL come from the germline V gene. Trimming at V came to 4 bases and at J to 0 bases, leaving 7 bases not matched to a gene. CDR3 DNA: TGCGCCAGCAGCCGGGGGACTAGCGGGAGCGTGTACCAAGAGACCCAGTACTTC. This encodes CASSRGTSGSVYQETQYF.

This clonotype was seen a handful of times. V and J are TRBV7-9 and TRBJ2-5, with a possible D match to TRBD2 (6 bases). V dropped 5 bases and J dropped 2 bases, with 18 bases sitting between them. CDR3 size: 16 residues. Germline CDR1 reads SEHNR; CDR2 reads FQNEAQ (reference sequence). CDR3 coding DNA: TGTGCCAGCAGCCATGGCGGGGCAGGGCTTCAAGAGACCCAGTACTTC. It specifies CASSHGGAGLQETQYF.

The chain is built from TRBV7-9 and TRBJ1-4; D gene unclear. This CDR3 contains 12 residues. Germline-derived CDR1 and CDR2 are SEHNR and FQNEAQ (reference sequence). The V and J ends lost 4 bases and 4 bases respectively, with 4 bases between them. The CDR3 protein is CASSSRNEKLFF. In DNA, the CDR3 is TGTGCCAGCAGCTCCCGTAATGAAAAACTGTTTTTT. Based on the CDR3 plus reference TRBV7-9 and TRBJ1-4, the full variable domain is DTGVSQNPRHKITKRGQNVTFRCDPISEHNRLYWYRQTLGQGPEFLTYFQNEAQLEKSRLLSDRFSAERPKGSFSTLEIQRTEQGDSAMYLCASSSRNEKLFFGSGTQLSVL.

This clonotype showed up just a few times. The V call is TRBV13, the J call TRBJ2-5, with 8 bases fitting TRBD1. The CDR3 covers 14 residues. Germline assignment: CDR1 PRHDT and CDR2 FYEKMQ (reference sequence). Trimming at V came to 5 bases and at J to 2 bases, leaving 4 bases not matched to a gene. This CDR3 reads CASSLRQGQETQYF. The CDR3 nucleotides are TGTGCCAGCAGCCTCCGACAGGGGCAAGAGACCCAGTACTTC. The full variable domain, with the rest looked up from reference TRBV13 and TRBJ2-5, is AAGVIQSPRHLIKEKRETATLKCYPIPRHDTVYWYQQGPGQDPQFLISFYEKMQSDKGSIPDRFSAQQFSDYHSELNMSSLELGDSALYFCASSLRQGQETQYFGPGTRLLVL.

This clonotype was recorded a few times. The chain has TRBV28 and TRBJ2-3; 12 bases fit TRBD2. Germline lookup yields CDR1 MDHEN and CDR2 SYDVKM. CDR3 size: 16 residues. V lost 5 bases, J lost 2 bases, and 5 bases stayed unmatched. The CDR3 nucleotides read TGTGCCAGCAGTGCAAGACTAGCGGGGGACACAGATACGCAGTATTTT. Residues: CASSARLAGDTDTQYF.